This T cell receptor (beta chain) was identified during a study of CD8+ T cells in alopecia areata (dated by TCRdb to between 2017 and 2018). For context, the study as a whole: The treated patients, all with moderate-to-severe alopecia areata, were enrolled in an open-label pilot trial of oral tofacitinib given at 5 to 10 mg twice daily. For the treated patients, the SALT score, which quantifies what percentage of scalp surface area is affected, served as the measure of disease severity. Amplification of TCRbeta CDR3 regions was done by immunoSEQ multiplex PCR using 35 Vbeta forward primers and 13 Jbeta reverse primers. RNA was obtained with the PAXgene miRNA kit for fixed scalp, the miRNeasy kit for PBMCs, and the RNeasy kit for mouse skin. Scalp tissue and sorted CD4+ and CD8+ peripheral blood T cells from patchy and totalis/universalis alopecia areata patients and from healthy controls were covered by human TCRbeta sequencing. In both human patients and the C3H/HeJ mouse model, the study applied high-throughput TCRbeta sequencing to look at T cell clonal expansion in alopecia areata. Biopsies were taken from tofacitinib-treated patients at baseline and at 4 and 24 weeks of treatment, and a later scalp biopsy was taken in several of the tofacitinib-treated patients. Scalp clonality was compared across normal scalp (n=4), patchy alopecia areata scalp (n=8), and alopecia totalis/universalis scalp (n=8). Tofacitinib was given for 6 to 18 months, followed by 6 months of follow-up off drug to assess delayed response and recurrence. Here is what the overall study found, with its caveats: The treated cohort was small, with a single nonresponder, so links between baseline CD8+ expansion and response need larger studies. Compared with mice, TCR sequences shared between patients were less clear, possibly partly because of HLA diversity across the patient population. Many expanded lesional clones persisted in scalp and blood during tofacitinib treatment, which may partly explain relapse after stopping treatment. Compared with normal scalp, lesional scalp had higher clonality and more expanded CD8+ clones, particularly in alopecia totalis/universalis, a pattern that suggests antigenic drive. Tofacitinib significantly lowered scalp clonality and the number of expanded CD8+ clones among the top 100 scalp clones. Scalp TCR repertoire analysis is complicated because resident alphabeta T cells in normal human skin are also sequenced, whereas mouse skin is dominated by gammadelta T cells.

This clone showed up just a few times. The clone's antigen remains unknown. Qualities for individual bases were not recorded, and no much larger clone is one base off. Library prep was done by the immunoSEQ multiplex PCR assay. For TCR sequencing, RNA was extracted from every sample and reverse transcribed into cDNA to serve as template. SuperScript III was used for first-strand cDNA synthesis, primed with a 2:1 mix of oligo-dT and random hexamers. A synthetic immune receptor repertoire was used to measure amplification bias, and any remaining bias was corrected computationally. Under the source paper's analysis protocol: Raw reads were preprocessed to remove errors, and CDR3 was defined by IMGT conventions from the conserved cysteine to phenylalanine. Clonality was computed as 1 minus the Shannon entropy, with the entropy normalized by log2 of the number of productive unique TCRs. CD4 or CD8 identity of scalp clones was inferred by cross-referencing scalp TCRbeta sequences with sorted blood CD4 and CD8 repertoires. As stored in TCRdb, this immuneACCESS dataset retains in-frame rearrangements with V and J assigned. A fraction of the clones does not appear; measured against another copy, unresolved V genes explain less than half of the discrepancy, and the remainder lacks a known reason. V and J calls and clone size are copied from that table; D and trimming were computed from the DNA. This sample lists approximately 210,000 clones; 60% were detected once. Around 0.92% of the sample goes to the ten largest clones.

In the paper's terms, the time point label means: 24 weeks on oral tofacitinib. Interpreted using the paper, the treatment or condition label stands for: oral pan-JAK inhibitor, 5-10 mg twice daily. Peripheral blood and lesional scalp punch biopsies were obtained from patients with alopecia areata. After PBMCs were isolated by density centrifugation and stained for CD3, CD4 and CD8, a FACSAria was used to sort CD4+ and CD8+ T cells. The source material was CD4+ T cells sorted from blood, sampled at week 24, from a patient treated with tofacitinib. The TCR comes from a human donor with alopecia areata.

The encoded CDR3 is CASSLDSGNSPLHF. The nucleotide sequence is given as TGTGCCAGCAGCTTAGACTCAGGAAATTCACCCCTCCACTTT. The V and J genes are TRBV7-2 and TRBJ1-6; no D segment can be confidently identified. From its cysteine to its phenylalanine, the CDR3 spans 14 amino acids. The sequence is cut down to CDR3 DNA, 42 bases in frame from base 1. The germline V gene supplies CDR1 SGHTA and CDR2 FQGNSA. V was cut back by 1 base and J by 7 bases, leaving a gap of 8 bases between them.